A single sample is the source of the 14 T cell receptor beta chains below, sequenced in a study of OX40 agonist ivuxolimab in advanced cancers. Profiled with immunoSEQ multiplex PCR; TCRdb holds only in-frame clones, not every one. The table lists 30,000 to 45,000 clones, over 70% of them singletons. The sequenced sample was CD4+ or CD8+ T cells sorted from blood, obtained in a trial of the OX40 agonist ivuxolimab. These receptors were collected from an adult with an advanced solid tumor such as melanoma, head and neck, liver or kidney cancer.

The chain recombines TRBV6-1 with TRBJ2-3, with D perhaps assigned TRBD1 or TRBD2 (5 bases each). The V gene's germline CDR1 is MNHNS and CDR2 SASEGT. V lost 0 bases and J lost 4, with 14 bases in between. CDR3 size: 16 residues. CDR3: CASSEALGTSADTQYF. DNA for the CDR3: TGTGCCAGCAGTGAAGCGCTCGGGACGAGCGCAGATACGCAGTATTTT.

This clone was observed a few times. The CDR3 is CASSPPSNSGANVLTF. The CDR3 DNA sequence: TGTGCCAGCTCACCACCGAGTAACTCTGGGGCCAACGTCCTGACTTTC. This chain connects TRBV18 to TRBJ2-6; unclear D gene. The CDR3 is 16 amino acids. V was clipped by 0 bases and J by 0 bases, with 6 bases between them. CDR1 is KGHSH, CDR2 LQKENI, per germline.

The chain is built from TRBV27 and TRBJ2-5, with D hard to call. The CDR3 spans 13 residues. Looked up from germline, CDR1 is MNHEY and CDR2 is SMNVEV (reference sequence). V lost 5 bases, J lost 5 bases, and 12 bases lay in between. As DNA, the CDR3 is TGTGCCAGCAGTCCGCGACGCGGTGAGACCCAGTACTTC. This sequence encodes CASSPRRGETQYF.

The chain has TRBV29-1 and TRBJ2-1; D is uncertain. Germline V gene data show CDR1 as SQVTM and CDR2 as ANQGSEA. Trimming pared 0 bases from V and 6 bases from J, leaving 6 bases between. The CDR3 totals 12 residues. CDR3 sequence: CSVEEASNEQFF. The CDR3 DNA sequence: TGCAGCGTTGAAGAAGCCAGCAATGAGCAGTTCTTC.

The gene calls are TRBV6-4 and TRBJ1-1; D is unclear. Germline lookup yields CDR1 MRHNA and CDR2 SNTAGT. V dropped 2 bases and J dropped 4 bases, with 11 bases sitting between them. CDR3 size: 14 residues. The CDR3 nucleotides read TGTGCCAGCAGTGACAGGGCTGGAGGCACTGAAGCTTTCTTT. Protein: CASSDRAGGTEAFF.

This chain's CDR3 is CASSHPTRGTYEQYF. In nucleotides, the CDR3 is TGTGCCAGCAGCCACCCCACTCGGGGAACCTACGAGCAGTACTTC. The rearrangement joins TRBV4-2 to TRBJ2-7, with D tentatively TRBD2 (5 bases). This CDR3 is built from 15 residues. Germline CDR1 reads LGHNA; CDR2 reads YNFKEQ. Trimming left V 3 bases short and J 2 bases short, with 14 bases between.

About this clone: One end of the junction does not line up with germline, which may come from a read error. V and J are TRBV6-1 and TRBJ1-2; TRBD1 agrees at 8 bases. This CDR3 is built from 15 residues. Germline V CDR1 and CDR2: MNHNS, SASEGT. CDR3 region: CASSIDRGGNYDYTF. DNA for the CDR3: TGTGCCAGCAGTATCGACAGGGGAGGGAACTATGACTACACCTTC.

J is TRBJ1-1 and V is TRBV6-6, with D possibly TRBD1 on 6 matching bases. The CDR3 is 14 amino acids. Between the trimmed V and J ends, which lost 4 bases and 5 bases, there was a span of 14 bases. The germline V gene encodes CDR1 MNHNY and CDR2 SVGAGI (reference sequence). CDR3 in DNA: TGTGCCAGCAGTTTTCACAGGGTTGAGACTGAAGCTTTCTTT. It codes for CASSFHRVETEAFF.

The V and J genes are TRBV6-5 and TRBJ1-2; D is unclear. Trimming left V 6 bases short and J 6 bases short, with 17 bases between. This CDR3 comprises 14 residues. Germline V gene sequence: CDR1 MNHEY, CDR2 SVGAGI. The chain's CDR3 is CASSEDLDPDGYTF. The CDR3, as DNA: TGTGCCAGCAGCGAAGACCTAGATCCCGATGGCTACACCTTC.

V and J are TRBV6-6 and TRBJ2-4, with D unresolved. The CDR3 contains 14 residues. The V end lost 5 bases, the J end lost 2 bases, and 10 bases lay between the germline ends. CDR1 is MNHNY, CDR2 SVGAGI, per germline (reference sequence). CDR3 amino acids: CASSDTRSKNIQYF. The CDR3, as DNA: TGTGCCAGCAGTGACACTCGGTCCAAAAACATTCAGTACTTC.

The chain is built from TRBV9 and TRBJ2-5; 10 bases map to TRBD2. The CDR3 runs to 15 residues. V was clipped by 6 bases and J by 5 bases; unmatched bases: 10. Germline loops: CDR1 SGDLS, CDR2 YYNGEE. CDR3 bases: TGTGCCAGCACCCCTAGCGGGGGAGATAAGGAGACCCAGTACTTC. This encodes CASTPSGGDKETQYF.

This chain links TRBV4-2 with TRBJ1-1; perhaps TRBD1 as D (5 bases). Trimming pared 3 bases from V and 1 base from J, leaving 15 bases between. Germline CDR1 is LGHNA and CDR2 is YNFKEQ. This CDR3 is built from 16 residues. CDR3 nucleotides: TGTGCCAGCAGCCAGGCGGGACGTCGGGAGAACACTGAAGCTTTCTTT. Protein: CASSQAGRRENTEAFF.

This clone was counted only a few times. The gene calls are TRBV4-1 and TRBJ2-3; 7 bases line up with TRBD2. This CDR3 comprises 16 residues. V lost 4 bases, J lost 0 bases, and 7 bases stayed unmatched. Germline V lookup: CDR1 MGHRA, CDR2 YSYEKL. As DNA, the CDR3 is TGCGCCAGCAGCCCAAAAGCGGGATCTAGCACAGATACGCAGTATTTT. This translates into CASSPKAGSSTDTQYF.

This clone was seen only a few times. The chain has TRBV6-6 and TRBJ1-5; a weak D match, TRBD1 (6 bases). This CDR3 comprises 15 residues. V lost 2 bases and J 7 bases, leaving 15 bases between the germline ends. Germline V gene sequence: CDR1 MNHNY, CDR2 SVGAGI (reference sequence). In DNA form, the CDR3 reads TGTGCCAGCAGTTACGGAGGGGGAGGCGGCCAGCCCCAGCATTTT. The encoded protein is CASSYGGGGGQPQHF.